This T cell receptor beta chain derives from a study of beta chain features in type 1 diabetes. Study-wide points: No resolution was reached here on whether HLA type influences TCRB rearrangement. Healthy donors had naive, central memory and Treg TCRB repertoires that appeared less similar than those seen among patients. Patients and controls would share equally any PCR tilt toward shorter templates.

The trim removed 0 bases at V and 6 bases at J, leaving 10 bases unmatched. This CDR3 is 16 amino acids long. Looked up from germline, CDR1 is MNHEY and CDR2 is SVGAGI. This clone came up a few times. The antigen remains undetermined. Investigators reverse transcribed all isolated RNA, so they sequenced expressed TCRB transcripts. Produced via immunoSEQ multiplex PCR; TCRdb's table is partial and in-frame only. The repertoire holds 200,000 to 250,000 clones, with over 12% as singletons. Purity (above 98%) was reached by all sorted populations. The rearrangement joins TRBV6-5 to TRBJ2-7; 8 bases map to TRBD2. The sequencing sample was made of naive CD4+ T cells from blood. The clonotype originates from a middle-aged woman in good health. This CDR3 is CASSYSTFGGAGEQYF. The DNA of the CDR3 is TGTGCCAGCAGTTACTCGACTTTCGGGGGGGCAGGCGAGCAGTACTTC.